The 8 T cell receptor beta chains below were found in one sample sequenced in a study of identical twins. MiXCR was run by TCRdb on the 5' RACE reads, yielding one entry per CDR3 protein. The data show roughly 1.6 million distinct CDR3 sequences, with roughly 35% seen just once and 0.25% to 0.3% held by the top ten. The sample comprised cord blood. Source of these receptors: a newborn girl in good health.

This clonotype was seen a handful of times. The V gene is TRBV7-9, the J gene TRBJ2-1; TRBD1 matches at 10 bases. Trimming removed 2 bases from V and 8 bases from J; junction bases left unmatched: 6. Germline lookup yields CDR1 SEHNR and CDR2 FQNEAQ (reference sequence). The CDR3 runs 15 residues. The CDR3 spells CASSLQGTGVHEQFF. The CDR3 DNA is TGTGCCAGCAGCTTACAAGGGACAGGGGTCCATGAGCAGTTCTTC.

There are a few counts of this clonotype. The chain uses TRBV5-1 and TRBJ1-1; 9 bases fit TRBD1. This CDR3 region has 16 residues. Unmatched junction bases numbered 5, after V lost 0 bases and J lost 2 bases. Germline CDR1 reads SGHRS; CDR2 reads YFSETQ. The CDR3 DNA reads as TGCGCCAGCAGCTTGGAGCGGACAGGGGCAAACACTGAAGCTTTCTTT. Translating it yields CASSLERTGANTEAFF.

J is TRBJ2-4 and V is TRBV7-2, with 7 bases lining up with TRBD2. Germline assignment: CDR1 SGHTA and CDR2 FQGNSA. V shed 1 base, J shed 0 bases, and the junction held 9 bases outside the gene matches. CDR3 length: 18 residues. CDR3 residues: CASSLGVQRGPAKNIQYF. The CDR3 bases are TGTGCCAGCAGCTTAGGAGTCCAGCGGGGCCCAGCCAAAAACATTCAGTACTTC. The whole variable domain, filled in from reference TRBV7-2 and TRBJ2-4, reads GAGVSQSPSNKVTEKGKDVELRCDPISGHTALYWYRQSLGQGLEFLIYFQGNSAPDKSGLPSDRFSAERTGGSVSTLTIQRTQQEDSAVYLCASSLGVQRGPAKNIQYFGAGTRLSVL.

This chain connects TRBV11-1 to TRBJ2-1, with D maybe TRBD2 (6 bases). Germline CDR1 SGHAT, CDR2 FQDESV (reference sequence). This CDR3 is 21 amino acids long. The germline V and J ends were trimmed by 5 bases and 5 bases, with 34 bases remaining between them. This CDR3 is CASSRSLTRDSTRRANNEQFF. DNA for the CDR3: TGTGCCAGCAGCCGTTCCCTTACACGGGACTCCACAAGAAGGGCTAACAATGAGCAGTTCTTC.

The CDR3 sequence: CASRSSTNEKLFF. The CDR3 DNA reads TGTGCCAGCAGGTCCTCAACTAATGAAAAACTGTTTTTT. V and J are TRBV12-3 or TRBV12-4 and TRBJ1-4; D is uncertain. The CDR3 has 13 residues. Trimming shortened V by 6 bases and J by 0 bases, and 5 bases separated the two germline ends.

A few counts support this clonotype. The V and J genes are TRBV7-6 and TRBJ2-3; TRBD2 agrees at 9 bases. V gave up 1 base and J gave up 0 bases; unmatched junction bases: 17. This CDR3 region has 21 residues. CDR1 is SGHVS, CDR2 FNYEAQ, per germline. CDR3 DNA sequence: TGTGCCAGCAGCTTAGTACCTACTTTATCCGGAACTAGCGGGAGCACAGATACGCAGTATTTT. Translating gives CASSLVPTLSGTSGSTDTQYF. Full variable domain (remainder filled in from reference TRBV7-6 and TRBJ2-3): GAGVSQSPRYKVTKRGQDVALRCDPISGHVSLYWYRQALGQGPEFLTYFNYEAQQDKSGLPNDRFSAERPEGSISTLTIQRTEQRDSAMYRCASSLVPTLSGTSGSTDTQYFGPGTRLTVL.

CDR3 sequence (DNA): TGTGCCAGCAGCCCTCTCACGGAGGGCCCATATGGCTACACCTTC. Its translation: CASSPLTEGPYGYTF. The J gene is TRBJ1-2, the V gene TRBV5-5; D is undetermined. Germline lookup yields CDR1 SGHKS and CDR2 YYEKEE (reference sequence). There are 15 residues in the CDR3. The V end was cut by 4 bases, the J end by 5 bases, with 18 bases between.

This chain links TRBV21-1 with TRBJ1-5; the table's D call of TRBD1 was not tested on the DNA. TRBV21-1 represents a pseudogene. The CDR3 extends over 14 amino acids. In DNA form, the CDR3 reads TGTGCCAGCACTGGAACAGGCCCCAATCAGCCCCAGCATTTT. This codes for CASTGTGPNQPQHF.